This T cell receptor beta chain was profiled in a study of control samples from healthy donors and cancer patients. Deletions cut 2 bases from V and 12 bases from J, with 16 bases between. The length of the CDR3 is 13 residues. CDR1 is LGHDT and CDR2 is YNNKEL in the germline V gene (reference sequence). Only in-frame clones appear in the TCRdb table, and some are missing; sequencing was by immunoSEQ multiplex PCR. The data contain approximately 53,000 clones, approximately 89% of them singletons. The TCR sequence derives from a man under 40 with colorectal cancer. Sequencing was carried out using PBMCs. The rearrangement joins TRBV3-1 (or the pseudogene TRBV3-2) to TRBJ1-1, with a possible D match to TRBD1 (6 bases). The CDR3 spells CASSQTGNRATFF. DNA of the CDR3: TGTGCCAGCAGCCAAACAGGGAATCGCGCGACTTTCTTT.